The 5 T cell receptor beta chains below were found in one sample sequenced in a study of T cells in Graves' hyperthyroidism and ophthalmopathy. The CDR3 regions of TCR beta were amplified from RNA transcripts. HTBI primers were used for first-round RT-PCR of the TCR CDR3. Each CDR3 protein is one row after TCRdb ran MiXCR on the multiplex PCR reads. The sample gives 600,000 to 650,000 distinct CDR3 sequences, around 15% of which show up once; 3.8% is in the top ten. The sample was blood. Receptors were obtained from a woman aged 30 to 39 with Graves' hyperthyroidism.

This clonotype was counted only a few times. V is TRBV4-1 and J is TRBJ1-1; tentatively, D is TRBD1 (6 bases). CDR3 length equals 18 residues. Trimming left V 2 bases short and J 0 bases short, with 19 bases between. Germline CDR1 and CDR2: MGHRA and YSYEKL. The CDR3 nucleotides are TGCGCCAGCAGCCAAAAAGAGGGGGGGCTAAGGGTGAACACTGAAGCTTTCTTT. It yields the protein CASSQKEGGLRVNTEAFF.

Ten or more counts support this clonotype. The rearrangement joins TRBV7-8 to TRBJ2-1; 8 bases are shared with TRBD2. Germline V lookup: CDR1 SGHVS, CDR2 FQNEAQ. This CDR3 region has 16 residues. Losses at the gene ends were 4 bases for V and 5 bases for J; bases not matched to a gene: 10. CDR3 nucleotides: TGTGCCAGCAGCTCCTCGTGGAGCGGGAGCGACAATGAGCAGTTCTTC. Translation gives CASSSSWSGSDNEQFF.

The gene calls are TRBV9 and TRBJ2-5; maybe TRBD2 (6 bases). Germline V gene lookup returns CDR1 SGDLS and CDR2 YYNGEE. V lost 3 bases to trimming and J lost 5 bases, with 17 bases between them. The CDR3 covers 15 residues. In nucleotides, the CDR3 is TGTGCCAGCAGCGCTTTCGCTAGCGCGGGGGAGACCCAGTACTTC. This encodes CASSAFASAGETQYF.

The chain joins TRBV19 to TRBJ1-1; 7 positions agree with TRBD1. The junction had 8 bases not matched to a gene; V was cut back by 9 bases and J by 1 base. This CDR3 is 14 amino acids long. CDR1 and CDR2 from the germline V gene are LNHDA and SQIVND (reference sequence). Written as DNA, the CDR3 is TGTGCCAGCGGGGGGGGGACAGCGAACACTGAAGCTTTCTTT. This sequence encodes CASGGGTANTEAFF. Complete variable domain (other parts from reference TRBV19 and TRBJ1-1): DGGITQSPKYLFRKEGQNVTLSCEQNLNHDAMYWYRQDPGQGLRLIYYSQIVNDFQKGDIAEGYSVSREKKESFPLTVTSAQKNPTAFYLCASGGGTANTEAFFGQGTRLTVV.

The table lists this clonotype with many counts. This is likely a read error, given that the CDR3 carries no conserved phenylalanine or tryptophan at its end. This rearrangement joins TRBV12-3 or TRBV12-4 to TRBJ2-3, with D unclear. Trimming removed 1 base from V and 1 base from J, with 0 bases in between. The CDR3 consists of 12 residues. CDR3 bases: TGTGCCAGCAGTTTAGGCACAGATACGCAGTATTTA. The encoded protein is CASSLGTDTQYL.